At least ten counts were recorded for the clone carrying this T cell receptor beta chain. Preparation of the TCRbeta library used unique molecular identifiers. TCRdb re-derived calls from the PCR reads in MiXCR, one entry per CDR3 protein. The table includes over 150,000 distinct CDR3 sequences, approximately 6.3% detected once. The sample is drawn from a study of T-cell reconstitution after alpha-beta-depleted transplantation in children. The CDR3 extends over 16 amino acids. Germline CDR1 and CDR2: SGHAT and FQNNGV. Trimming removed 1 base from V and 11 bases from J; junction bases left unmatched: 11.

The chain links TRBV11-2 to TRBJ1-1, with 12 nucleotides matching TRBD1. This sample comprised PBMCs, obtained before TCRalphabeta/CD19-depleted stem cell transplant. This sequence was found in a boy aged 2 to 9 with acute lymphoblastic leukemia, due to receive a stem cell transplant. The chain's CDR3 is CASSLAGGTGGLRAFF. The CDR3 DNA follows: TGTGCCAGCAGCTTAGCCGGGGGGACAGGGGGCCTGAGGGCTTTCTTT.